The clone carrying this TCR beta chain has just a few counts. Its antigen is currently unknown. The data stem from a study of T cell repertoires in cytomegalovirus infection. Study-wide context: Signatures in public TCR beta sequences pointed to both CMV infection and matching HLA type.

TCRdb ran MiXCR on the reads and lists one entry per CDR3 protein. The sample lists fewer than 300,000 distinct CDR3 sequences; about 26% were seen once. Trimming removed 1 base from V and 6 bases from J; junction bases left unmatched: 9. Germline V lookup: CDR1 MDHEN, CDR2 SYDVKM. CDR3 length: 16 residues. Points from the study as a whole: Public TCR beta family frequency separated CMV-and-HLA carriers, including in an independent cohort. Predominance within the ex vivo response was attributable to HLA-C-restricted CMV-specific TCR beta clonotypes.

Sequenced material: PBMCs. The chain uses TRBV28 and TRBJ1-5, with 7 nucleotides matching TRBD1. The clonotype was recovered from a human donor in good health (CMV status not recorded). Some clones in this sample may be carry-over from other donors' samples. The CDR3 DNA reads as TGTGCCAGCAGTTTATTAAGGGACAGCTCCCCTCAGCCCCAGCATTTT. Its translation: CASSLLRDSSPQPQHF.